This T cell receptor beta chain appears in the sequencing data of a study of T cell repertoires in cytomegalovirus infection. Whole-study context: CMV epitopes in the study were HLA-C-restricted (recently identified) and HLA-B-restricted (well studied). Signatures in public TCR beta sequences pointed to both CMV infection and matching HLA type.

Trimming shortened V by 0 bases and J by 7 bases, and 19 bases separated the two germline ends. This CDR3 has 17 residues. Germline V lookup: CDR1 LGHDT, CDR2 YNNKEL (reference sequence). Notes on the study in general: There were HLA-C-restricted CMV-specific TCR beta clonotypes dominating the ex vivo response. The study identified carriers of CMV plus the relevant HLA from cumulative public TCR beta family frequency.

This clonotype was picked up a small number of times. Antigen: not known. One entry per CDR3 protein, called by TCRdb with MiXCR from the reads. In the table there are roughly 310,000 distinct CDR3 sequences, approximately 32% of which are singletons. The origin of this receptor is a human donor in good health (CMV status not recorded). Some clones in this sample may be carry-over from other donors' samples. V is TRBV3-1 and J is TRBJ2-1, with D maybe TRBD2 (6 bases). The sample consisted of cultured PBMCs, taken from culture after CMV antigen stimulation. CDR3 protein: CASSQEGGAGRGNEQFF. The CDR3 nucleotides read TGTGCCAGCAGCCAAGAAGGAGGTGCTGGTCGGGGGAATGAGCAGTTCTTC.